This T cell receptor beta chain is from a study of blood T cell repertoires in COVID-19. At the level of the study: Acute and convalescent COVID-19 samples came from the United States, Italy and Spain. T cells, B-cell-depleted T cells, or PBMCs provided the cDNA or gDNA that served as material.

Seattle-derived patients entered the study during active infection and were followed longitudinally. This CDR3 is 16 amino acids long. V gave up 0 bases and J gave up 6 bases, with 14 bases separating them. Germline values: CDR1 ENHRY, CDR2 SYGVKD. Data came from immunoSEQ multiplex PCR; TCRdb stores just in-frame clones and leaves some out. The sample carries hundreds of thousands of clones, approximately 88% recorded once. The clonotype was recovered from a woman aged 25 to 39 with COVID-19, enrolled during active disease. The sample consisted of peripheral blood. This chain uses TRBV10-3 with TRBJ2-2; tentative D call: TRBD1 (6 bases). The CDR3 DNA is TGTGCCATCAGTGAGTCGATAAGGGGGTCTTCCGGGGAGCTGTTTTTT. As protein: CAISESIRGSSGELFF.